This T cell receptor (beta chain) was sequenced during a study of blood T cell repertoires in COVID-19. Study background: Acute and convalescent COVID-19 samples came from the United States, Italy and Spain. From T cells, B-cell-depleted T cells, or PBMCs came the material, which was cDNA or gDNA.

The CDR3 is 17 amino acids. Trimming pared 0 bases from V and 4 bases from J, leaving 19 bases between. Germline CDR1 reads SGHKS; CDR2 reads YYEKEE (reference sequence). Authors' processing steps: Quantification of nucleated cells was approximated via reference gene primer amplification. Clones were read by immunoSEQ multiplex PCR, and TCRdb kept only the in-frame ones, dropping some. Clone size and the V and J calls come from that table; the DNA yielded D and trimming. The repertoire consists of approximately 250,000 clones, with roughly 88% occurring once and the leading ten covering around 2.2%. The sequence came from a man aged 25-40 years who had recovered from COVID-19. The chain joins TRBV5-5 to TRBJ1-2, with TRBD1 as a possible D gene (5 bases). The sequenced material came from peripheral blood. The CDR3 nucleotides are TGTGCCAGCAGCTTGGCGCCCCTCTCACAGGAGTTCTATGGCTACACCTTC. This encodes CASSLAPLSQEFYGYTF.